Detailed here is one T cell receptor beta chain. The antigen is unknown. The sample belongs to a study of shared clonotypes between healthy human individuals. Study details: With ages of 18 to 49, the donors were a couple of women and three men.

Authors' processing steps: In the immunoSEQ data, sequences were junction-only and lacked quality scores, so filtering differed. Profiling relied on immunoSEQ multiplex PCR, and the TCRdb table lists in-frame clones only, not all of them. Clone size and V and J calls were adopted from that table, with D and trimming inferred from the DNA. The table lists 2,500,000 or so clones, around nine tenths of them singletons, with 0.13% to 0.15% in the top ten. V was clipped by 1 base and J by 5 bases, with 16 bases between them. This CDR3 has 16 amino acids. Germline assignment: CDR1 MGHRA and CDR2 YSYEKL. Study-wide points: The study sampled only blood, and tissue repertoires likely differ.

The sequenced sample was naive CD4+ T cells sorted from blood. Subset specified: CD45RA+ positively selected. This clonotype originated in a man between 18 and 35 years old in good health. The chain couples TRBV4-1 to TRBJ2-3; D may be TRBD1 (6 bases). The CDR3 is CASSQVVRGAEDTQYF. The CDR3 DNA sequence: TGCGCCAGCAGCCAAGTAGTCAGGGGAGCCGAAGATACGCAGTATTTT.